This is a list of T cell receptor beta chains from one sample in a study of T cell responses to AZD1222 COVID-19 vaccine. Data came from immunoSEQ multiplex PCR; TCRdb stores just in-frame clones and leaves some out. In the table there are 180,000 or so clones, around 90% of which are singletons. Sequenced material: peripheral blood, taken 28 days after the second AZD1222 dose. These receptors were obtained from an adult who received the AZD1222 COVID-19 vaccine. The CDR3 runs from the conserved cysteine through the conserved F or W. D genes are given only for firm matches. Only some rows state a clone size, as once, few, many or a class for expanded clones.

v_call	j_call	clone_size	d_call	cdr3_nt	cdr3_aa
TRBV18	TRBJ1-4	.	.	TGTGCCAGCTCACCGCTTCCAGGGTGGAGTGAAAAACTGTTTTTT	CASSPLPGWSEKLFF
TRBV19	TRBJ1-1	.	.	TGTGCCAGTAGTATCGTCGAACGGATTAACACTGAAGCTTTCTTT	CASSIVERINTEAFF
TRBV7-2	TRBJ2-1	once	TRBD1	TGTGCCAGCAGCTTGGGGACAGGTGGTCAAGAGCAGTTCTTC	CASSLGTGGQEQFF
TRBV6-5	TRBJ2-7	.	TRBD2	TGTGCCAGCAGGTCTAGCGGTAGCTCCTACGAGCAGTACTTC	CASRSSGSSYEQYF
TRBV4-1	TRBJ1-2	.	.	TGCGCCAGCAGCCCGCGGGACGGGTCGTATGGCTACACCTTC	CASSPRDGSYGYTF
TRBV4-1	TRBJ1-5	.	.	TGCGCCAGCAGCCAAGGCGCAGGGTCGGGGGTGCCCCAGCATTTT	CASSQGAGSGVPQHF
TRBV18	TRBJ1-2	.	.	TGTGCCAGCTCACCATCAGGGGACTATGGCTACACCTTC	CASSPSGDYGYTF
TRBV29-1	TRBJ1-2	.	.	TGCAGCGTTTCCGGGCCCTGGGGCTACACCTTC	CSVSGPWGYTF
TRBV7-2	TRBJ1-1	.	TRBD1	TGTGCCAGCAACGCACTCTGGGGGGCAGGGGGCTACACTGAAGCTTTCTTT	CASNALWGAGGYTEAFF
TRBV4-3	TRBJ2-2	.	.	TGCGCCAGCAGCCAAGAACCACTTGGGGAGCTGTTTTTT	CASSQEPLGELFF
TRBV5-1	TRBJ2-4	.	TRBD1	TGCGCCAGCAGCTTGAAAGGGGGCGAACACATTCAGTACTTC	CASSLKGGEHIQYF
TRBV11-1	TRBJ2-3	.	.	TGTGCCAGCAGCCAAGGGTCGGGGGGCGACACAGATACGCAGTATTTT	CASSQGSGGDTDTQYF
TRBV7-2	TRBJ1-5	.	.	TGTGCCAGCAGCTTAGGGCTTAGCAATCAGCCCCAGCATTTT	CASSLGLSNQPQHF
TRBV11-2	TRBJ2-5	.	TRBD2	TGTGCCAGCAGCTTAGGGCTAGCGGGAGGGCCCCCGTACTTC	CASSLGLAGGPPYF
TRBV2	TRBJ2-3	.	.	TGTGCCAGCAGTGAATATAGAGGCCGAGTAGATACGCAGTATTTT	CASSEYRGRVDTQYF
TRBV18	TRBJ1-2	.	.	TGTGCCAGCTCACCTACCGGGACCGAGTATGGCTACACCTTC	CASSPTGTEYGYTF
TRBV5-6	TRBJ1-6	.	TRBD1	TGTGCCAGCAGCTTGGGGTTTGGACAGGGGACTAATTCACCCCTCCACTTT	CASSLGFGQGTNSPLHF
TRBV7-8	TRBJ2-5	.	TRBD2	TGTGCCAGCAGCTCTCGACTAGCGGGGGGGCCTATTCGAGAGACCCAGTACTTC	CASSSRLAGGPIRETQYF
TRBV6-5	TRBJ1-3	.	.	TGTGCCAGCGTCGGACAAAACTCTGGAAACACCATATATTTT	CASVGQNSGNTIYF
TRBV24-1	TRBJ1-4	.	.	TGTGCCACCAGGCCCCGGCGGACCACTAATGAAAAACTGTTTTTT	CATRPRRTTNEKLFF
TRBV27	TRBJ2-3	.	.	TGTGCCAGCAGTTCAGGGTTCGAGGGCGCAGTGGTTTTT	CASSSGFEGAVVF
TRBV11-3	TRBJ2-7	.	.	TGTGCCAGCAGCTCGGGTCGTTCCTACGAGCAGTACTTC	CASSSGRSYEQYF
TRBV12-5	TRBJ2-2	.	.	TGTGCTAGTGGTTTTGGGGTTAGCGTCGTCACCGGGGAGCTGTTTTTT	CASGFGVSVVTGELFF
TRBV19	TRBJ2-4	.	TRBD1	TGTGCCAGTAGTTTAATTACGGGACAGGCAAACATTCAGTACTTC	CASSLITGQANIQYF
TRBV15	TRBJ2-1	.	TRBD2	TGTGCCACCAGCAGAGGACTAGCGGGAGGGATGGAGGATGAGCAGTTCTTC	CATSRGLAGGMEDEQFF
TRBV5-4	TRBJ1-3	.	.	TGTGCCAGCAGCTCGGGGACAAAGGGAAACACCATATATTTT	CASSSGTKGNTIYF
TRBV11-2	TRBJ1-1	.	TRBD1	TGTGCCAGCAGCTTAGCTGGGACAGGGAACACTGAAGCTTTCTTT	CASSLAGTGNTEAFF
TRBV7-9	TRBJ1-2	.	.	TGTGCCAGCAGCTTAGGGACGGACTATGGCTACACCTTC	CASSLGTDYGYTF
TRBV3-1/TRBV3-2	TRBJ2-3	.	TRBD2	TGTGCCAGCAGCCTGCGACTAGCGGGGGATTCAGATACGCAGTATTTT	CASSLRLAGDSDTQYF
TRBV6-6	TRBJ1-5	.	.	TGTGCCAGCAGTCCTGGCCTCAGGGGTGGTCAGCCCCAGCATTTT	CASSPGLRGGQPQHF
TRBV6-4	TRBJ1-3	.	.	TGTGCCAGCAGTGAGATCGTTAGGGAGAGGAACACCATATATTTT	CASSEIVRERNTIYF
TRBV5-4	TRBJ1-2	.	.	TGTGCCAGCAGCTTGCAGTCGGGGAACTATGGCTACACCTTC	CASSLQSGNYGYTF
TRBV9	TRBJ2-1	.	.	TGTGCCAGCAGCGTAGATACTCCCGGTGAGCAGTTCTTC	CASSVDTPGEQFF
TRBV5-4	TRBJ1-2	.	TRBD1	TGTGCCAGCAGCTTGGGAGGACAGGGGCCCATTTTTGCTAACTATGGCTACACCTTC	CASSLGGQGPIFANYGYTF
TRBV11-3	TRBJ2-1	.	TRBD2	TGTGCCAGCAGCATCCGGACTAGCGGCCACTCCTACAATGAGCAGTTCTTC	CASSIRTSGHSYNEQFF
TRBV10-2	TRBJ2-7	.	.	TGCGCCAGCAGTGATCAGGGCCACTACGAGCAGTACTTC	CASSDQGHYEQYF
TRBV10-3	TRBJ1-2	.	TRBD1	TGTGCCATCAGTGAGAACGAGGGGGCCAACTATGGCTACACCTTC	CAISENEGANYGYTF
TRBV2	TRBJ2-5	.	.	TGTGCCAGCAGTGAAGCGGACAGCCAAGAGACCCAGTACTTC	CASSEADSQETQYF
TRBV10-3	TRBJ2-7	.	TRBD1	TGTGCCATCACGGGACAGGGGTACGAGCAGTACTTC	CAITGQGYEQYF
TRBV15	TRBJ2-7	.	TRBD2	TGTGCCACCAGCAGTAGTACGGGAGGGACCTACGAGCAGTACTTC	CATSSSTGGTYEQYF
TRBV15	TRBJ1-5	.	.	TGTGCCACCTCGGAAGGCAGCGGCAATCAGCCCCAGCATTTT	CATSEGSGNQPQHF